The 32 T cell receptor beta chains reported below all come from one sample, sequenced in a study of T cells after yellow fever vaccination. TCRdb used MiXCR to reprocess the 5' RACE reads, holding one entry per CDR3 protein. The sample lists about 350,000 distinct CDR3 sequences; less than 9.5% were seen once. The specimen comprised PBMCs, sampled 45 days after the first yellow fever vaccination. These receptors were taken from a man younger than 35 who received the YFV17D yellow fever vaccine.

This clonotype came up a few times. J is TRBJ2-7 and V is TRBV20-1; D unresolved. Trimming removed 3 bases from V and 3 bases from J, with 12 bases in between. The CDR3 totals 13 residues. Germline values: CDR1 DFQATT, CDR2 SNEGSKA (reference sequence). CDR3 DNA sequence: TGCAGTGCTAGGACATTCGAAGGCTACGAGCAGTACGTC. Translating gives CSARTFEGYEQYV.

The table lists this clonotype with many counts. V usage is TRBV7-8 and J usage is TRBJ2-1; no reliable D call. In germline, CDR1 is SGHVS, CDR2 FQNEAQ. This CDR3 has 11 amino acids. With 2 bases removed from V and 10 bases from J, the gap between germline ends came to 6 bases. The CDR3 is CASSLFLEQFF. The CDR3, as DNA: TGTGCCAGCAGCTTATTTTTAGAGCAGTTCTTC.

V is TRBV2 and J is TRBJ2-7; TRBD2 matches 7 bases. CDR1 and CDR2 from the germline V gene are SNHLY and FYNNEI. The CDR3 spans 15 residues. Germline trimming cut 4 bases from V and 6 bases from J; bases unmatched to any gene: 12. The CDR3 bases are TGTGCCAGCAGTGGGGGAGGCGGGGGACCATTCGAGCAGTACTTC. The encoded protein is CASSGGGGGPFEQYF.

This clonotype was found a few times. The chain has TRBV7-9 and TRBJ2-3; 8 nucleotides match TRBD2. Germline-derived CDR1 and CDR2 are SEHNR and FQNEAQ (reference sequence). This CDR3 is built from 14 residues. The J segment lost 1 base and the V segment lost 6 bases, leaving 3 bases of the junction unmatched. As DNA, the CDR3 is TGTGCCAGCAGATGGCGGGGGGGCACAGATACGCAGTATTTT. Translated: CASRWRGGTDTQYF.

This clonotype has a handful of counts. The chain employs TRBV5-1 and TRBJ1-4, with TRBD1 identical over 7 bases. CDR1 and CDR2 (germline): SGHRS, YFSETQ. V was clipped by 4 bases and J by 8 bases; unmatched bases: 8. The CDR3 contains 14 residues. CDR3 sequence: CASSPGRGREKLFF. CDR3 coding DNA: TGCGCCAGCAGCCCGGGGAGGGGGCGAGAAAAACTGTTTTTT.

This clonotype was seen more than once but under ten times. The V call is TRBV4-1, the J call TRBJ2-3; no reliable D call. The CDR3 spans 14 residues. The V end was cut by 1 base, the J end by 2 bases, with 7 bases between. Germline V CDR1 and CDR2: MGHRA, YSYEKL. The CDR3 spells CASSQVADTDTQYF. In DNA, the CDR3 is TGCGCCAGCAGCCAAGTGGCTGACACAGATACGCAGTATTTT.

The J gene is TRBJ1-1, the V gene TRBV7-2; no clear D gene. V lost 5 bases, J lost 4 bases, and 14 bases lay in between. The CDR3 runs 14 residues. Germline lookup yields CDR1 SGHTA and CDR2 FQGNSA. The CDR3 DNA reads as TGTGCCAGCAGCATAGGGAGGGAGTCCACTGAAGCTTTCTTT. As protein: CASSIGRESTEAFF.

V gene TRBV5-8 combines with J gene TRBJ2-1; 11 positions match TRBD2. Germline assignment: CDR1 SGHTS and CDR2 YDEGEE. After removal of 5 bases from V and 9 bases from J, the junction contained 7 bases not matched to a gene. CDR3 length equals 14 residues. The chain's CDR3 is CASSPQTSGGEQFF. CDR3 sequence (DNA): TGTGCCAGCAGTCCCCAAACTAGCGGGGGTGAGCAGTTCTTC. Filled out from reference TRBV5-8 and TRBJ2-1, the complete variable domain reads EAGVTQSPTHLIKTRGQQATLRCSPISGHTSVYWYQQALGLGLQFLLWYDEGEERNRGNFPPRFSGRQFPNYSSELNVNALELEDSALYLCASSPQTSGGEQFFGPGTRLTVL.

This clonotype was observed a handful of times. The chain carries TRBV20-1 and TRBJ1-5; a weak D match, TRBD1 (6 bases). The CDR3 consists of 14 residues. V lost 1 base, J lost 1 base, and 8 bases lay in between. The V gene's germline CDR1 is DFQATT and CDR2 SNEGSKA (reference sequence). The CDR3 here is CSARGGASNQPQHF. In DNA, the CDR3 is TGCAGTGCTAGAGGGGGGGCAAGCAATCAGCCCCAGCATTTT.

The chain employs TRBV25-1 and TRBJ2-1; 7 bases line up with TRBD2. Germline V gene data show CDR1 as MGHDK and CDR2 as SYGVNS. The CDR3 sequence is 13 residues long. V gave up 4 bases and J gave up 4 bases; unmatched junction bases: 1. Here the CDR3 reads CASSGLAYNEQFF. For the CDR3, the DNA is TGTGCCAGCAGTGGACTAGCATACAATGAGCAGTTCTTC.

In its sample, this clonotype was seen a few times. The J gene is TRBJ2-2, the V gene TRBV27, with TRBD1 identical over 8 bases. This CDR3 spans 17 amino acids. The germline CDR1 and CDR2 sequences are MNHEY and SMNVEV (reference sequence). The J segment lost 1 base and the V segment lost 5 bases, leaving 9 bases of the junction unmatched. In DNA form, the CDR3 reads TGTGCCAGCAGTCCCCCATCCGGACAGGGGAACACCGGGGAGCTGTTTTTT. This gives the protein CASSPPSGQGNTGELFF.

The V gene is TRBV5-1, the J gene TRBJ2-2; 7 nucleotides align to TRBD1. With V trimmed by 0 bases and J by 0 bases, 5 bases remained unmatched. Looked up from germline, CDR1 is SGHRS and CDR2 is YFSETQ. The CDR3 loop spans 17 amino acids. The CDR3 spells CASSLVAGTANTGELFF. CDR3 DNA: TGCGCCAGCAGCTTGGTAGCCGGGACAGCGAACACCGGGGAGCTGTTTTTT.

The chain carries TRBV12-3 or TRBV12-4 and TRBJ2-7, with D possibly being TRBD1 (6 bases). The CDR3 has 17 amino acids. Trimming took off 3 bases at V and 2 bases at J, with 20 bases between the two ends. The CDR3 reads CASSFRPWGRVPYEQYF. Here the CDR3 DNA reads TGTGCCAGCAGTTTTCGCCCGTGGGGGCGGGTTCCCTACGAGCAGTACTTC.

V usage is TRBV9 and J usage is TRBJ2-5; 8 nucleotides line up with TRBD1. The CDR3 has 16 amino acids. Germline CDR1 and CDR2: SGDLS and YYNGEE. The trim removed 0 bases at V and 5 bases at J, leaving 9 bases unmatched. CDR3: CASSVATQGAQETQYF. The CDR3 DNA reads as TGTGCCAGCAGCGTAGCTACTCAGGGGGCACAGGAGACCCAGTACTTC. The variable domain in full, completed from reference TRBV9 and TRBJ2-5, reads DSGVTQTPKHLITATGQRVTLRCSPRSGDLSVYWYQQSLDQGLQFLIQYYNGEERAKGNILERFSAQQFPDLHSELNLSSLELGDSALYFCASSVATQGAQETQYFGPGTRLLVL.

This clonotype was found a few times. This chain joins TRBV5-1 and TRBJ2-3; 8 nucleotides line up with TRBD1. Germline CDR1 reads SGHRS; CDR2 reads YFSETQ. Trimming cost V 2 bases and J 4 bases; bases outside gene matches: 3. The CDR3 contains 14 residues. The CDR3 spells CASSFGQGPDTQYF. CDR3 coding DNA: TGCGCCAGCAGCTTTGGACAGGGTCCAGATACGCAGTATTTT.

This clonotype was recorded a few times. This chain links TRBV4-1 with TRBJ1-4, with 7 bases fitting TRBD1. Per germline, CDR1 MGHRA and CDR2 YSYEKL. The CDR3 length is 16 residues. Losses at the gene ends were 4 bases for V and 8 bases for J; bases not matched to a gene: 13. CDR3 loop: CASSPYPGGIGEKLFF. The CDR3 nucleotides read TGCGCCAGCAGCCCCTACCCAGGGGGGATAGGAGAAAAACTGTTTTTT.

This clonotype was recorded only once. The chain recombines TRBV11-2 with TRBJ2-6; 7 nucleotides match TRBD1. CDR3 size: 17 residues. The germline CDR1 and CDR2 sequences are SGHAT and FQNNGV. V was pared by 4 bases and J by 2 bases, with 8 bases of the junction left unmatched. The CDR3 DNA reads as TGTGCCAGCAGCTCGACAGGGTTCTTACCTGGGGCCAACGTCCTGACTTTC. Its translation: CASSSTGFLPGANVLTF.

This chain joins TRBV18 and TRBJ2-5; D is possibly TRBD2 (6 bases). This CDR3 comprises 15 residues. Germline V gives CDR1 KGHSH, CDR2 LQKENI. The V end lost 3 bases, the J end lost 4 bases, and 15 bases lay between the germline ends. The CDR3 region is CASSPGSLTTETQYF. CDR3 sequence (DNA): TGTGCCAGCTCACCCGGGAGTCTCACTACAGAGACCCAGTACTTC.

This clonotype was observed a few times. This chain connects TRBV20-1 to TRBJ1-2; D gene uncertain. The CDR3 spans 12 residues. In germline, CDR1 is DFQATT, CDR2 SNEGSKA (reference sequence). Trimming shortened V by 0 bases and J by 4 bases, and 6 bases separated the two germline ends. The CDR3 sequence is CSARDGSYGYTF. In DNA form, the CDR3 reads TGCAGTGCTAGAGACGGAAGCTATGGCTACACCTTC.

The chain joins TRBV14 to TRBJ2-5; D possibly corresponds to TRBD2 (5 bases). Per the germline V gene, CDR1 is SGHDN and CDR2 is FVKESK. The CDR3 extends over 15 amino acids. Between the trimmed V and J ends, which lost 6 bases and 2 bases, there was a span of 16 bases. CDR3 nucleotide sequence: TGTGCCAGCAGTGCCGGACGGAGGCTACAAGAGACCCAGTACTTC. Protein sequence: CASSAGRRLQETQYF.

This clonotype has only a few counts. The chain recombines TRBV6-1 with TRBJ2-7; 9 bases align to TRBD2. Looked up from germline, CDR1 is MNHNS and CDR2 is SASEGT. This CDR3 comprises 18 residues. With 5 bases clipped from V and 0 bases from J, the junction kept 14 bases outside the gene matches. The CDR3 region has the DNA TGTGCCAGCAGTCCTAACCCCCCGACTAGCGGCCTCTCCTACGAGCAGTACGTC. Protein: CASSPNPPTSGLSYEQYV.

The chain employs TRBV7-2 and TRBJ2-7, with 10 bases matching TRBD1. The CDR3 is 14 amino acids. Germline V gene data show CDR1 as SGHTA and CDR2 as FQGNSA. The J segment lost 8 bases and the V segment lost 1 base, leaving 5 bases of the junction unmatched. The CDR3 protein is CASSLGSGQGKQYF. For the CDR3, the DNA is TGTGCCAGCAGCTTAGGATCGGGACAGGGGAAGCAGTACTTC.

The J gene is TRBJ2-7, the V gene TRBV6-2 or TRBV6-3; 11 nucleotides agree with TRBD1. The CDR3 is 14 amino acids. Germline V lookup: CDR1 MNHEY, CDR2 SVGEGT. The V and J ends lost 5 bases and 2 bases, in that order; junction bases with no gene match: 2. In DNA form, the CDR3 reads TGTGCCAGCAGTGGGACAGGGGGAGCCTACGAGCAGTACTTC. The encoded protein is CASSGTGGAYEQYF.

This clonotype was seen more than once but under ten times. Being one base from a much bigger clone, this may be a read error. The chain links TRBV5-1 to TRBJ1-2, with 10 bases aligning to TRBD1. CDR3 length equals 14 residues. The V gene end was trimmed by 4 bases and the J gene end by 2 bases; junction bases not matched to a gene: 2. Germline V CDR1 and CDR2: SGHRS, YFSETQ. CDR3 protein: CASSTGQGNYGYTF. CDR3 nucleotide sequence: TGCGCCAGCAGCACGGGACAGGGGAACTATGGCTACACCTTC.

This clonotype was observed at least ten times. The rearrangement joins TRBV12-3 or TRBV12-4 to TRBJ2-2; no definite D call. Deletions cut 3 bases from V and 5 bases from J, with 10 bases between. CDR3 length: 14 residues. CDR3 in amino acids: CASSFTRTTGELFF. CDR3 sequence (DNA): TGTGCCAGCAGTTTTACCCGGACGACCGGGGAGCTGTTTTTT.

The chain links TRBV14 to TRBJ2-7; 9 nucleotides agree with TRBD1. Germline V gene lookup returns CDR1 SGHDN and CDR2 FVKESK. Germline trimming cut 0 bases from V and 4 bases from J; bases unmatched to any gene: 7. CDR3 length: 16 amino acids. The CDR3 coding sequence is TGTGCCAGCAGCCAAGAGGCCGGGACAGGGATGTACGAGCAGTACTTC. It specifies CASSQEAGTGMYEQYF. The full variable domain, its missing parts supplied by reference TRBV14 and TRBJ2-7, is EAGVTQFPSHSVIEKGQTVTLRCDPISGHDNLYWYRRVMGKEIKFLLHFVKESKQDESGMPNNRFLAERTGGTYSTLKVQPAELEDSGVYFCASSQEAGTGMYEQYFGPGTRLTVT.

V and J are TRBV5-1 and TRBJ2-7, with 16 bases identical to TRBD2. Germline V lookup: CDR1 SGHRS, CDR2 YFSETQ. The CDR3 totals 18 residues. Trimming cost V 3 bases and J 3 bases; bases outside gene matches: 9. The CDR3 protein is CASSWAGTSGGAFYEQYV. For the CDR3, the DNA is TGCGCCAGCAGCTGGGCCGGGACTAGCGGGGGGGCTTTCTACGAGCAGTACGTC.

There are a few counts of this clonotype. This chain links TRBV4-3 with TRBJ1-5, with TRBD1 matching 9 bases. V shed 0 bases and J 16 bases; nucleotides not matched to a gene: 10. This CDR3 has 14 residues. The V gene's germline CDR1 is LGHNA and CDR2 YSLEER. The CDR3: CASSQEFRDREKHF. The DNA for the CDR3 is TGCGCCAGCAGCCAAGAGTTTCGGGACAGGGAGAAACATTTT.

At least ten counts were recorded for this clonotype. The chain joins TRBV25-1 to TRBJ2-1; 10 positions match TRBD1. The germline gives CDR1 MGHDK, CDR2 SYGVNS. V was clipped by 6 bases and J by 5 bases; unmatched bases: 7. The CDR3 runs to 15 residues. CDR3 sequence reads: CASRNYGTGDNEQFF. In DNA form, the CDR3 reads TGTGCCAGCAGGAATTATGGGACAGGGGACAATGAGCAGTTCTTC.

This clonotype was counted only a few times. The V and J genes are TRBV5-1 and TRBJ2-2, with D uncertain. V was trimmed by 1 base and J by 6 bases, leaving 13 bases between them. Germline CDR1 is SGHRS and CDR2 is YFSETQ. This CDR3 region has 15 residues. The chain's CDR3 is CASSLNRGSAGELFF. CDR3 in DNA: TGCGCCAGCAGCTTGAATCGCGGTAGTGCCGGGGAGCTGTTTTTT.

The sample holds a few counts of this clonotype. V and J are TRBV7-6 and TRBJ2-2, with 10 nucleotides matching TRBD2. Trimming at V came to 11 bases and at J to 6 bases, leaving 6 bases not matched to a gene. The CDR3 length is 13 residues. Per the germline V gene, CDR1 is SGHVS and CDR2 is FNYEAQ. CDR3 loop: CAGSGGRSGELFF. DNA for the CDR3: TGTGCCGGTAGCGGGGGGAGATCCGGGGAGCTGTTTTTT. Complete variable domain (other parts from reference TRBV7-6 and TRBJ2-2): GAGVSQSPRYKVTKRGQDVALRCDPISGHVSLYWYRQALGQGPEFLTYFNYEAQQDKSGLPNDRFSAERPEGSISTLTIQRTEQRDSAMYRCAGSGGRSGELFFGEGSRLTVL.

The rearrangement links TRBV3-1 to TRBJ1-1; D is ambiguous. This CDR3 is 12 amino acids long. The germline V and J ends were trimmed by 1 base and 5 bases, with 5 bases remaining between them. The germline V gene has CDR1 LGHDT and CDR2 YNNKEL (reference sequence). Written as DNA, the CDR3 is TGTGCCAGCAGCCAAGGGGAGACTGAAGCTTTCTTT. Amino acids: CASSQGETEAFF.